What follows is one T cell receptor beta chain and its context. The CDR3 has 16 amino acids. CDR1 is MNHEY and CDR2 is SVGAGI in the germline V gene. Trimming took 6 bases from V and 4 from J; bases not matched to a gene: 11. This sample is part of a study of early T cells in non-severe SARS-CoV-2 infection. Individual cDNA molecules were tagged with unique molecular identifiers. In TCRdb, the 5' RACE reads were re-called with MiXCR into one record per CDR3 protein. The sample carries roughly 57,000 distinct CDR3 sequences, roughly 13% recorded once. The clonotype was recovered from an adult who was a healthcare worker with PCR-confirmed SARS-CoV-2 infection or an uninfected control (not recorded which). V usage is TRBV6-5 and J usage is TRBJ2-2; TRBD1 matches at 7 bases. This sample comprised whole blood, obtained at baseline. This CDR3 is CASRRSLTGITGELFF. CDR3 in DNA: TGTGCCAGCAGGAGGAGTCTGACAGGGATCACCGGGGAGCTGTTTTTT.